This T cell receptor (beta chain) was identified in a study of shared clonotypes between healthy human individuals. Overall study results and limits: Generally, naive subsets (rather than memory subsets) showed larger estimated richness. Some naive CD4 clonotypes, 5% to 5.5%, turned up in common across several donors.

As concerns this clone: What it binds is unknown.

None of the donors, who were healthy HIV-negative adults, had recently had acute infections or vaccinations. The CDR3 loop spans 11 amino acids. Trimming took 6 bases from V and 6 from J, leaving 6 bases between them. Germline V gene data show CDR1 as KGHSH and CDR2 as LQKENI. This was a deep-level run. The protocol was immunoSEQ multiplex PCR, while the TCRdb copy is restricted to in-frame clones and leaves out a portion. The repertoire consists of about 1 million clones, with roughly 75% occurring once and the leading ten covering over 1.3%. What was sequenced was memory CD4+ T cells sorted from blood. Subset in this sample: CD45RA-negative fraction. This receptor was obtained from a man aged 18-30 years in good health. V is TRBV18 and J is TRBJ1-3; D is unresolved. CDR3 in amino acids: CASSSENTIYF. The CDR3 region has the DNA TGTGCCAGCTCTTCAGAAAACACCATATATTTT.